A selection of T cell receptor beta chains follows, all from one sample in a study of radiation and T cells in renal cell carcinoma. Libraries were prepared by immunoSEQ multiplex PCR; TCRdb keeps only in-frame clonotypes and omits some of them. The sample includes fewer than 150,000 clones, more than 70% of them seen just once. Sequencing used blood, obtained from a patient whose treatment included radiotherapy and nephrectomy. Receptor source: a woman aged 65 to 85 with renal cell carcinoma. Each CDR3 is given with its conserved first and last residue. The order of the fields is CDR3 protein, CDR3 DNA, V gene, clone size, J gene, CDR3 length, D gene. A D gene is named only where the DNA matches it firmly. The size of a clone is reported for some rows only, either as once, few or many, or as a class for expanded clones.

CDR3 protein: CASSSGRQGYTGELFF
CDR3 DNA: TGTGCCAGCAGCAGCGGGCGACAGGGGTACACCGGGGAGCTGTTTTTT
V gene: TRBV21-1
clone size: once
J gene: TRBJ2-2
CDR3 length: 16
D gene: NA

CDR3 protein: CASSDRGANSNQPQHF
CDR3 DNA: TGTGCCAGCAGTGACAGGGGCGCGAATAGCAATCAGCCCCAGCATTTT
V gene: TRBV6-1
clone size: NA
J gene: TRBJ1-5
CDR3 length: 16
D gene: NA

CDR3 protein: CASSPDRGVVGYTF
CDR3 DNA: TGTGCCAGCAGCCCCGACAGGGGGGTGGTTGGCTACACCTTC
V gene: TRBV7-2
clone size: NA
J gene: TRBJ1-2
CDR3 length: 14
D gene: TRBD1

CDR3 protein: CASSYQQVDSGANVLTF
CDR3 DNA: TGTGCCAGCAGCTACCAACAGGTCGATTCTGGGGCCAACGTCCTGACTTTC
V gene: TRBV7-9
clone size: NA
J gene: TRBJ2-6
CDR3 length: 17
D gene: NA

CDR3 protein: CAVGPPLHF
CDR3 DNA: TGTGCGGTCGGGCCACCCCTCCACTTT
V gene: TRBV21-1
clone size: NA
J gene: TRBJ1-6
CDR3 length: 9
D gene: NA

CDR3 protein: CASSLDRGYTDTQYF
CDR3 DNA: TGTGCCAGCAGCCTCGACAGGGGATACACAGATACGCAGTATTTT
V gene: TRBV7-9
clone size: NA
J gene: TRBJ2-3
CDR3 length: 15
D gene: TRBD1

CDR3 protein: CASSLVAGAGELFF
CDR3 DNA: TGTGCCAGCAGCTTAGTAGCGGGGGCCGGGGAGCTGTTTTTT
V gene: TRBV11-3
clone size: NA
J gene: TRBJ2-2
CDR3 length: 14
D gene: TRBD2

CDR3 protein: CASSLVAGGIADTQYF
CDR3 DNA: TGTGCCAGCAGCTTAGTGGCGGGGGGCATCGCAGATACGCAGTATTTT
V gene: TRBV7-6
clone size: NA
J gene: TRBJ2-3
CDR3 length: 16
D gene: TRBD2

CDR3 protein: CASSLAGTGNYGYTF
CDR3 DNA: TGCGCCAGCAGCTTGGCTGGGACAGGGAACTATGGCTACACCTTC
V gene: TRBV5-1
clone size: NA
J gene: TRBJ1-2
CDR3 length: 15
D gene: TRBD1

CDR3 protein: CASSDRNYGYTF
CDR3 DNA: TGTGCCAGCAGTGACAGGAACTATGGCTACACCTTC
V gene: TRBV6-4
clone size: NA
J gene: TRBJ1-2
CDR3 length: 12
D gene: NA

CDR3 protein: CASSSDRSGAGELFF
CDR3 DNA: TGTGCCAGCAGTTCGGACAGGTCGGGGGCCGGGGAGCTGTTTTTT
V gene: TRBV2
clone size: NA
J gene: TRBJ2-2
CDR3 length: 15
D gene: NA

CDR3 protein: CSVDGGAGYGYTF
CDR3 DNA: TGCAGCGTTGACGGAGGTGCGGGCTATGGCTACACCTTC
V gene: TRBV29-1
clone size: NA
J gene: TRBJ1-2
CDR3 length: 13
D gene: NA

CDR3 protein: CASSLSVRDEQFF
CDR3 DNA: TGTGCCAGCAGCTTAAGCGTAAGAGATGAGCAGTTCTTC
V gene: TRBV7-9
clone size: NA
J gene: TRBJ2-1
CDR3 length: 13
D gene: NA

CDR3 protein: CAWKPAGKVEKLFF
CDR3 DNA: TGTGCCTGGAAACCCGCAGGGAAGGTTGAAAAACTGTTTTTT
V gene: TRBV30
clone size: NA
J gene: TRBJ1-4
CDR3 length: 14
D gene: NA

CDR3 protein: CASDVGYGYTF
CDR3 DNA: TGTGCATCCGACGTAGGCTATGGCTACACCTTC
V gene: TRBV30
clone size: NA
J gene: TRBJ1-2
CDR3 length: 11
D gene: NA

CDR3 protein: CASSVGGLETQYF
CDR3 DNA: TGTGCCAGCAGCGTCGGGGGGCTAGAGACCCAGTACTTC
V gene: TRBV9
clone size: NA
J gene: TRBJ2-5
CDR3 length: 13
D gene: NA

CDR3 protein: CASSLLGDSYEQYF
CDR3 DNA: TGCGCCAGCAGCTTGCTCGGGGACTCCTACGAGCAGTACTTC
V gene: TRBV5-1
clone size: NA
J gene: TRBJ2-7
CDR3 length: 14
D gene: NA

CDR3 protein: CASSDPRGRVNQPQHF
CDR3 DNA: TGTGCCAGCAGTGACCCCAGGGGGCGGGTTAATCAGCCCCAGCATTTT
V gene: TRBV6-1
clone size: NA
J gene: TRBJ1-5
CDR3 length: 16
D gene: TRBD1

CDR3 protein: CASSPSGGAPNEQFF
CDR3 DNA: TGTGCCAGCTCACCAAGCGGGGGGGCTCCAAATGAGCAGTTCTTC
V gene: TRBV18
clone size: NA
J gene: TRBJ2-1
CDR3 length: 15
D gene: TRBD2

CDR3 protein: CSARGGTDTQYF
CDR3 DNA: TGCAGCGCCAGGGGGGGAACAGATACGCAGTATTTT
V gene: TRBV29-1
clone size: NA
J gene: TRBJ2-3
CDR3 length: 12
D gene: NA

CDR3 protein: CASSDSPAGIGEQFF
CDR3 DNA: TGTGCCAGCAGTGACTCGCCAGCGGGGATTGGTGAGCAGTTCTTC
V gene: TRBV6-4
clone size: NA
J gene: TRBJ2-1
CDR3 length: 15
D gene: TRBD2

CDR3 protein: CASSVGLAGGHEQYF
CDR3 DNA: TGTGCCAGCAGCGTAGGATTAGCGGGGGGCCACGAGCAGTACTTC
V gene: TRBV9
clone size: NA
J gene: TRBJ2-7
CDR3 length: 15
D gene: TRBD2

CDR3 protein: CASSLVQGPYNEQFF
CDR3 DNA: TGTGCCAGCAGCTTAGTGCAGGGGCCCTACAATGAGCAGTTCTTC
V gene: TRBV11-2
clone size: NA
J gene: TRBJ2-1
CDR3 length: 15
D gene: NA

CDR3 protein: CASTGQGARNTEAFF
CDR3 DNA: TGTGCCAGTACCGGACAGGGGGCAAGGAACACTGAAGCTTTCTTT
V gene: TRBV19
clone size: few
J gene: TRBJ1-1
CDR3 length: 15
D gene: TRBD1

CDR3 protein: CASSRDSIAPLHF
CDR3 DNA: TGTGCCAGCAGCCGGGACAGTATTGCACCCCTCCACTTT
V gene: TRBV7-9
clone size: NA
J gene: TRBJ1-6
CDR3 length: 13
D gene: TRBD1

CDR3 protein: CASTRGDGANNYGYTF
CDR3 DNA: TGTGCCAGCACGAGGGGGGACGGGGCAAATAACTATGGCTACACCTTC
V gene: TRBV2
clone size: NA
J gene: TRBJ1-2
CDR3 length: 16
D gene: NA

CDR3 protein: CASELAGDNEQFF
CDR3 DNA: TGTGCCAGCGAACTAGCGGGTGACAATGAGCAGTTCTTC
V gene: TRBV9
clone size: NA
J gene: TRBJ2-1
CDR3 length: 13
D gene: TRBD2

CDR3 protein: CASSLGGGADTEAFF
CDR3 DNA: TGCGCCAGCAGCTTGGGAGGGGGCGCGGACACTGAAGCTTTCTTT
V gene: TRBV5-1
clone size: NA
J gene: TRBJ1-1
CDR3 length: 15
D gene: TRBD1

CDR3 protein: CASSSPLVPTSPHTADTQYF
CDR3 DNA: TGTGCCAGCAGTTCCCCCCTAGTTCCCACTAGCCCACATACGGCAGATACGCAGTATTTT
V gene: TRBV5-8
clone size: NA
J gene: TRBJ2-3
CDR3 length: 20
D gene: NA

CDR3 protein: CASSPPPVLGAQYF
CDR3 DNA: TGTGCCAGCTCACCCCCTCCAGTCCTCGGGGCCCAGTACTTC
V gene: TRBV18
clone size: few
J gene: TRBJ2-5
CDR3 length: 14
D gene: NA

CDR3 protein: CASRGWTVNYGYTF
CDR3 DNA: TGTGCCAGCAGGGGATGGACAGTAAACTATGGCTACACCTTC
V gene: TRBV6-1
clone size: NA
J gene: TRBJ1-2
CDR3 length: 14
D gene: NA

CDR3 protein: CASTRTPSSYEQYF
CDR3 DNA: TGTGCCAGTACCCGGACACCCAGCTCCTACGAGCAGTACTTC
V gene: TRBV19
clone size: few
J gene: TRBJ2-7
CDR3 length: 14
D gene: NA

CDR3 protein: CASSQADSRNSPLHF
CDR3 DNA: TGTGCCAGCAGCCAAGCCGACAGCCGAAATTCACCCCTCCACTTT
V gene: TRBV4-2
clone size: NA
J gene: TRBJ1-6
CDR3 length: 15
D gene: NA

CDR3 protein: CSVERDQETQYF
CDR3 DNA: TGCAGCGTTGAAAGGGATCAAGAGACCCAGTACTTC
V gene: TRBV29-1
clone size: NA
J gene: TRBJ2-5
CDR3 length: 12
D gene: NA

CDR3 protein: CASSYRDRSHEQYF
CDR3 DNA: TGTGCCAGCAGTTATCGGGACAGGAGCCACGAGCAGTACTTC
V gene: TRBV6-5
clone size: NA
J gene: TRBJ2-7
CDR3 length: 14
D gene: TRBD1

CDR3 protein: CASSYSPDSYEQYF
CDR3 DNA: TGTGCCAGCAGTTACTCCCCTGACTCCTACGAGCAGTACTTC
V gene: TRBV6-5
clone size: once
J gene: TRBJ2-7
CDR3 length: 14
D gene: NA